Presented here are 32 T cell receptor beta chains from one specimen sequenced in a study of Ad26.COV2.S vaccination and SARS-CoV-2 variants. As to treatment: about 20 received Ad26.COV2.S at low or high dose, single or two shots; roughly 5 received placebo; per-sample allocation not given. Samples came from day 63 after the first vaccine or placebo injection. Libraries were prepared by immunoSEQ multiplex PCR; TCRdb keeps only in-frame clonotypes and omits some of them. The profile shows about 370,000 clones, roughly 90% of them singletons. The source was peripheral blood, collected in a trial of Ad26.COV2.S vaccine versus placebo. The receptor set was obtained from a person between 18 and 59 years old who received the Ad26.COV2.S COVID-19 vaccine or a placebo.

V is TRBV6-6 and J is TRBJ1-5; the match to TRBD1 covers 8 bases. The CDR3 contains 14 residues. CDR1 is MNHNY and CDR2 is SVGAGI in the germline V gene (reference sequence). The V segment lost 5 bases and the J segment 4 bases; nucleotides outside the gene matches: 4. The CDR3 sequence is CASSKDRGNQPQHF. The CDR3 DNA is TGTGCCAGCAGTAAAGACAGGGGTAATCAGCCCCAGCATTTT.

The chain carries TRBV3-1 (or the pseudogene TRBV3-2) and TRBJ1-4; 8 nucleotides line up with TRBD1. The CDR3 consists of 16 residues. The J segment lost 1 base and the V segment lost 5 bases, leaving 6 bases of the junction unmatched. Germline V gene sequence: CDR1 LGHDT, CDR2 YNNKEL (reference sequence). The chain's CDR3 is CASSTGQVVTNEKLFF. CDR3 bases: TGTGCCAGCAGCACGGGACAGGTGGTAACTAATGAAAAACTGTTTTTT.

The CDR3 region has the DNA TGTGCCAGCTCACCACCGCGGAACGGCCAAGAGACCCAGTACTTC. It is translated as CASSPPRNGQETQYF. The V and J genes are TRBV18 and TRBJ2-5; D is unclear. The V and J ends lost 0 bases and 1 base respectively, with 9 bases between them. CDR3 length: 15 amino acids. Germline CDR1 reads KGHSH; CDR2 reads LQKENI.

Only one count was recorded for this clone. The rearrangement joins TRBV2 to TRBJ2-3; 7 positions match TRBD2. CDR3 length: 14 residues. Germline assignment: CDR1 SNHLY and CDR2 FYNNEI. The junction had 7 bases not matched to a gene; V was cut back by 7 bases and J by 3 bases. This chain's CDR3 is CASMREKGTDTQYF. CDR3 sequence (DNA): TGTGCCAGCATGCGGGAGAAAGGAACAGATACGCAGTATTTT.

V gene TRBV7-2 combines with J gene TRBJ2-3; D unresolved. CDR1 SGHTA and CDR2 FQGNSA come from the germline V gene. With 4 bases removed from V and 5 bases from J, the gap between germline ends came to 10 bases. This CDR3 region has 13 residues. The CDR3 nucleotides are TGTGCCAGCAGCTCCGATCTACGAGATACGCAGTATTTT. Translated, it gives CASSSDLRDTQYF.

The V and J genes are TRBV20-1 and TRBJ2-1; 8 nucleotides agree with TRBD2. The CDR3 sequence is 11 residues long. Germline CDR1 DFQATT, CDR2 SNEGSKA (reference sequence). Losses at the gene ends were 3 bases for V and 13 bases for J; bases not matched to a gene: 5. CDR3 nucleotide sequence: TGCAGTGCTAGGGCCGGGACTAGTCAGTTCTTC. It codes for CSARAGTSQFF.

This clone was seen more than once but under ten times. The chain couples TRBV24-1 to TRBJ2-3; maybe TRBD2 (5 bases). Germline lookup yields CDR1 KGHDR and CDR2 SFDVKD. The length of the CDR3 is 15 residues. V lost 6 bases, J lost 1 base, and 13 bases lay in between. The CDR3 sequence: CATSQPSQGTDTQYF. CDR3 DNA: TGTGCCACCAGTCAGCCTAGCCAGGGCACAGATACGCAGTATTTT.

The rearrangement uses TRBV11-3 and TRBJ1-1; TRBD1 agrees at 7 bases. Unmatched junction bases numbered 8, after V lost 5 bases and J lost 5 bases. Germline V gene data show CDR1 as SGHNT and CDR2 as YENEEA. This CDR3 spans 14 amino acids. CDR3 region: CASSPSTGRTEAFF. The CDR3 nucleotides read TGTGCCAGCAGCCCTTCGACAGGGAGGACTGAAGCTTTCTTT. Full variable domain (rest looked up from reference TRBV11-3 and TRBJ1-1): EAGVVQSPRYKIIEKKQPVAFWCNPISGHNTLYWYLQNLGQGPELLIRYENEEAVDDSQLPKDRFSAERLKGVDSTLKIQPAELGDSAVYLCASSPSTGRTEAFFGQGTRLTVV.

This rearrangement joins TRBV28 to TRBJ1-5, with D perhaps matching TRBD1 (6 bases). V dropped 3 bases and J dropped 0 bases, with 9 bases sitting between them. The CDR3 sequence is 15 residues long. Germline V gene sequence: CDR1 MDHEN, CDR2 SYDVKM. The CDR3 sequence is CASSLGAYSNQPQHF. CDR3 nucleotide sequence: TGTGCCAGCAGTTTGGGGGCATATAGCAATCAGCCCCAGCATTTT. The variable domain in full, completed from reference TRBV28 and TRBJ1-5, reads DVKVTQSSRYLVKRTGEKVFLECVQDMDHENMFWYRQDPGLGLRLIYFSYDVKMKEKGDIPEGYSVSREKKERFSLILESASTNQTSMYLCASSLGAYSNQPQHFGDGTRLSIL.

The chain uses TRBV28 and TRBJ2-1; 12 positions match TRBD2. Germline loops: CDR1 MDHEN, CDR2 SYDVKM. V trimming: 8 bases; J trimming: 1 base; junction bases outside the gene matches: 6. This CDR3 region has 16 residues. The CDR3 DNA sequence: TGTGCCAGCCAGACTAGCGGGAGTCCATCCTACAATGAGCAGTTCTTC. Protein: CASQTSGSPSYNEQFF.

This clone has only one observation. The rearrangement joins TRBV30 to TRBJ2-2, with unresolved D. The CDR3 sequence is 13 residues long. CDR1 and CDR2 (germline): GTSNPN, SVGIG (reference sequence). V was cut by 2 bases and J by 3 bases, with 7 bases left in between. CDR3 DNA sequence: TGTGCCTGGAGTCCGGCTTACACCGGGGAGCTGTTTTTT. This codes for CAWSPAYTGELFF.

The chain recombines TRBV6-6 with TRBJ1-6, with TRBD1 matching over 8 bases. Per germline, CDR1 MNHNY and CDR2 SVGAGI (reference sequence). This CDR3 is built from 13 residues. The V and J ends lost 6 bases and 8 bases, in that order; junction bases with no gene match: 3. CDR3 in DNA: TGTGCCAGCAGCCAGGGGGCATATTCACCCCTCCACTTT. Translated: CASSQGAYSPLHF.

The rearrangement uses TRBV11-3 and TRBJ2-5, with D hard to call. Germline V gives CDR1 SGHNT, CDR2 YENEEA. The CDR3 length is 11 residues. Between the trimmed V and J ends, which lost 9 bases and 5 bases, there was a span of 10 bases. CDR3 protein: CASQQLETQYF. In DNA, the CDR3 is TGTGCCAGTCAACAGTTGGAGACCCAGTACTTC.

This clone was seen once. The chain employs TRBV2 and TRBJ2-5; either TRBD1 or TRBD2 may supply D (6 bases each). Trimming took off 6 bases at V and 5 bases at J, with 19 bases between the two ends. The CDR3 is made up of 15 amino acids. Germline V gene data show CDR1 as SNHLY and CDR2 as FYNNEI. CDR3 nucleotides: TGTGCCAGCAGGGCAATACAGGGTGGGAGGGAGACCCAGTACTTC. It translates to CASRAIQGGRETQYF.

V is TRBV4-1 and J is TRBJ1-1; D is undetermined. Looked up from germline, CDR1 is MGHRA and CDR2 is YSYEKL. The CDR3 has 15 residues. Deletions cut 0 bases from V and 5 bases from J, with 13 bases between. Here the CDR3 DNA reads TGCGCCAGCAGCCAAGAATCGACGGGGAGGACTGAAGCTTTCTTT. It codes for CASSQESTGRTEAFF.

The genes are TRBV27 and TRBJ1-6; the D gene is possibly TRBD1 (6 bases). V was shortened by 1 base and J by 5 bases, with 9 bases between the two germline ends. The CDR3 has 15 residues. Germline assignment: CDR1 MNHEY and CDR2 SMNVEV (reference sequence). The CDR3 spells CASSLFGQNNSPLHF. CDR3 DNA: TGTGCCAGCAGTTTATTCGGACAGAATAATTCACCCCTCCACTTT.

This chain links TRBV3-1 (or the pseudogene TRBV3-2) with TRBJ1-2; D is undetermined. The CDR3 covers 13 residues. Trimming removed 1 base at V and 10 bases at J, with 13 bases between. Looked up from germline, CDR1 is LGHDT and CDR2 is YNNKEL (reference sequence). This CDR3 is CASSQANGAFYTF. In DNA form, the CDR3 reads TGTGCCAGCAGCCAAGCCAACGGAGCTTTCTACACCTTC.

This clone was detected only once. V and J are TRBV20-1 and TRBJ2-7; D not resolved. This CDR3 has 11 amino acids. The germline gives CDR1 DFQATT, CDR2 SNEGSKA (reference sequence). Deletions cut 5 bases from V and 3 bases from J, with 8 bases between. Here the CDR3 reads CSASQDYEQYF. Here the CDR3 DNA reads TGCAGTGCTTCCCAGGACTACGAGCAGTACTTC.

The chain couples TRBV19 to TRBJ1-5; the match to TRBD1 covers 9 bases. The CDR3 has 18 residues. Germline V lookup: CDR1 LNHDA, CDR2 SQIVND (reference sequence). The V and J ends lost 4 bases and 4 bases, in that order; junction bases with no gene match: 14. The CDR3 sequence: CASSTPGQGLGGNQPQHF. The CDR3, as DNA: TGTGCCAGTAGTACTCCGGGACAGGGTCTGGGGGGAAATCAGCCCCAGCATTTT.

The V call is TRBV7-9, the J call TRBJ2-7; 8 nucleotides line up with TRBD1. The CDR3 runs to 17 residues. The germline V gene encodes CDR1 SEHNR and CDR2 FQNEAQ (reference sequence). Trimming at V came to 5 bases and at J to 0 bases, leaving 12 bases not matched to a gene. DNA of the CDR3: TGTGCCAGCAGCCCTAGCCCCGGGACAGGACGCTCCTACGAGCAGTACTTC. Amino acids: CASSPSPGTGRSYEQYF.

The J gene is TRBJ1-5, the V gene TRBV18; D is unresolved. CDR1 is KGHSH, CDR2 LQKENI, per germline. V was cut by 3 bases and J by 1 base, with 7 bases left in between. This CDR3 is 14 amino acids long. The CDR3 loop reads CASSPLGSNQPQHF. CDR3 DNA sequence: TGTGCCAGCTCACCTTTGGGAAGCAATCAGCCCCAGCATTTT.

The DNA for the CDR3 is TGCGCCAGCAGCTTGAACCGAGACAGGGGGGATGGCTACACCTTC. It translates to CASSLNRDRGDGYTF. V and J are TRBV5-1 and TRBJ1-2; 9 positions agree with TRBD1. Germline V gene lookup returns CDR1 SGHRS and CDR2 YFSETQ. CDR3 length: 15 amino acids. J was trimmed by 6 bases and V by 1 base; bases with no gene match: 7.

The chain couples TRBV7-3 to TRBJ2-1, with 7 bases matching TRBD2. V was pared by 5 bases and J by 7 bases, with 17 bases of the junction left unmatched. CDR1 and CDR2 from the germline V gene are SGHTA and FQGTGA. The CDR3 has 17 amino acids. For the CDR3, the DNA is TGTGCCAGCAGCCTACGTCCCCACAGCGGGAAAGGTAATGAGCAGTTCTTC. Its translation is CASSLRPHSGKGNEQFF.

This chain links TRBV19 with TRBJ1-6; perhaps TRBD1 as D (6 bases). The CDR3 runs 14 residues. CDR1 LNHDA and CDR2 SQIVND come from the germline V gene (reference sequence). The ends were cut back, 9 bases at V and 5 bases at J, with 14 bases in the middle. CDR3 DNA sequence: TGTGCCAGCAAATCCAGGGGAAATAATTCACCCCTCCACTTT. Protein: CASKSRGNNSPLHF.

The chain carries TRBV27 and TRBJ2-6; tentatively, D is TRBD1 (5 bases). Deletions cut 6 bases from V and 1 base from J, with 10 bases between. CDR1 is MNHEY, CDR2 SMNVEV, per germline (reference sequence). This CDR3 has 15 amino acids. The CDR3 region is CASSPTESGANVLTF. CDR3 nucleotides: TGTGCCAGCAGCCCGACAGAGTCTGGGGCCAACGTCCTGACTTTC.

The genes are TRBV5-1 and TRBJ1-2; D call uncertain. The CDR3 sequence is 14 residues long. The ends were cut back, 4 bases at V and 7 bases at J, with 17 bases in the middle. The V gene's germline CDR1 is SGHRS and CDR2 YFSETQ. CDR3 coding DNA: TGCGCCAGCAGCCCAAGCTCATCGACTTTTGGCTACACCTTC. Translating it yields CASSPSSSTFGYTF.

J is TRBJ1-2 and V is TRBV6-5; no definite D call. Germline V gene data show CDR1 as MNHEY and CDR2 as SVGAGI. The CDR3 extends over 13 amino acids. V lost 2 bases and J 7 bases, leaving 11 bases between the germline ends. CDR3 loop: CASSYGSARGYTF. The CDR3 nucleotides are TGTGCCAGCAGTTACGGGTCGGCGCGTGGCTACACCTTC.

The rearrangement uses TRBV20-1 and TRBJ2-1; no definite D call. Trimming left V 3 bases short and J 7 bases short, with 7 bases between. The CDR3 consists of 11 residues. Looked up from germline, CDR1 is DFQATT and CDR2 is SNEGSKA (reference sequence). CDR3 amino acids: CSASGVNEQFF. Here the CDR3 DNA reads TGCAGTGCTAGTGGGGTTAATGAGCAGTTCTTC.

The chain combines TRBV28 with TRBJ2-5, with TRBD2 identical over 10 bases. V dropped 2 bases and J dropped 3; count of bases not matched to a gene: 0. The CDR3 covers 14 residues. The germline CDR1 and CDR2 sequences are MDHEN and SYDVKM. The CDR3: CASSLLAGEETQYF. The CDR3 DNA follows: TGTGCCAGCAGTTTACTAGCGGGAGAAGAGACCCAGTACTTC. Complete variable domain (other parts from reference TRBV28 and TRBJ2-5): DVKVTQSSRYLVKRTGEKVFLECVQDMDHENMFWYRQDPGLGLRLIYFSYDVKMKEKGDIPEGYSVSREKKERFSLILESASTNQTSMYLCASSLLAGEETQYFGPGTRLLVL.

The gene calls are TRBV19 and TRBJ1-6, with no clear D. Trimming removed 6 bases at V and 14 bases at J, with 23 bases between. This CDR3 spans 15 amino acids. Germline CDR1 and CDR2: LNHDA and SQIVND (reference sequence). CDR3 nucleotides: TGTGCCAGTAGAGTATCTGCCTCGGGATCTGAAACCCTCCACTTT. Amino acid sequence: CASRVSASGSETLHF.

V usage is TRBV6-2 or TRBV6-3 and J usage is TRBJ1-1, with D possibly TRBD1 on 6 matching bases. V lost 3 bases and J 9 bases, leaving 14 bases between the germline ends. CDR3 length: 13 amino acids. CDR1 and CDR2 from the germline V gene are MNHEY and SVGEGT. CDR3 bases: TGTGCCAGCAGTTATGGGGGGGCGCGGAAAGCTTTCTTT. It is translated as CASSYGGARKAFF.

This sequence joins TRBV6-5 and TRBJ2-1; 12 bases agree with TRBD2. Per the germline V gene, CDR1 is MNHEY and CDR2 is SVGAGI. Trimming removed 6 bases from V and 12 bases from J; junction bases left unmatched: 9. This CDR3 region has 14 residues. Written as DNA, the CDR3 is TGTGCCAGCAGGAAGACTAGCGGGAGTATAAGGCAGTTCTTC. Its translation is CASRKTSGSIRQFF.